These T cell receptor beta chains were read from a single sample in a study of blood T cell repertoires in COVID-19. TCRdb keeps only in-frame clones here, not all; method: immunoSEQ multiplex PCR. This sample yields about 210,000 clones, of which about 90% are seen a single time; around 8% belongs to the top ten. The sequenced sample consisted of PBMCs or T cells enriched from blood (not recorded which). The receptors stem from a woman aged 18-35 years who had recovered from COVID-19. Each CDR3 is given with its conserved first and last residue. A D gene is named only where the DNA matches it firmly. Only some rows state a clone size, as once, few, many or a class for expanded clones.

len	v_gene	abundance	j_gene	d_gene	CDR3nt	CDR3aa
12	TRBV29-1	-	TRBJ2-1	TRBD1	TGCAGCGGACAGGGGGAATACAATGAGCAGTTCTTC	CSGQGEYNEQFF
14	TRBV5-1	-	TRBJ1-1	-	TGCGCCAGCTCAAGACACGGGGGGGACACTGAAGCTTTCTTT	CASSRHGGDTEAFF
14	TRBV2	once	TRBJ2-7	TRBD1	TGTGCCAGCCCTCGGACAGGGGGTACCTACGAGCAGTACTTC	CASPRTGGTYEQYF
16	TRBV7-9	-	TRBJ2-6	-	TGTGCCAGCAGTCGCGCCGGGGTCTCGGGGGCCAACGTCCTGACTTTC	CASSRAGVSGANVLTF
17	TRBV7-9	-	TRBJ1-5	-	TGTGCCAGCAGCTTAGTCCAGACAGGAACTTACAATCAGCCCCAGCATTTT	CASSLVQTGTYNQPQHF
15	TRBV5-8	-	TRBJ2-2	-	TGTGCCAGCAGCTTGGGTTGGAGGAACACCGGGGAGCTGTTTTTT	CASSLGWRNTGELFF
15	TRBV6-5	-	TRBJ1-1	TRBD1	TGTGCCAGCAGTCCTCGGGACAGGGGAAACACTGAAGCTTTCTTT	CASSPRDRGNTEAFF
17	TRBV5-1	-	TRBJ2-2	TRBD2	TGCGCCAGCAGCCCCGCGGGGGGGGGCCTTAACACCGGGGAGCTGTTTTTT	CASSPAGGGLNTGELFF
13	TRBV3-1/TRBV3-2	-	TRBJ2-7	-	TGTGCCAGCGGGGAGTTTACGAGCGAGGGAGTAAGGTTC	CASGEFTSEGVRF
13	TRBV28	-	TRBJ2-7	TRBD1	TGTGCCAGCAGTTCCCGGGACAGGTACGAGCAGTACTTC	CASSSRDRYEQYF
13	TRBV30	-	TRBJ1-6	-	TGTGCCTGGAGCGCAGGGCAGAGTTCACCCCTCCACTTT	CAWSAGQSSPLHF